This entry features one T cell receptor (beta chain) sequence. Its antigen has not been determined. No much larger clone is present one base from it, and per-base qualities are unavailable. The sample is drawn from a study of T cells after yellow fever vaccination (dated by TCRdb to the late 2010s). Study-wide context: The SMART-Seq v4 Ultra Low Input RNA kit was used to prepare libraries from fractions with low cell numbers. Two healthy male donors, one aged 18 to 30 and one aged 30 to 40 years, were included in the cohort. Blood samples were taken at several timepoints before and after primary and secondary immunization, and bulk PBMC replicates and cell subsets were isolated. To follow T-cell clones before and after primary and booster YFV17D yellow fever vaccination, bulk TCR alpha and beta repertoires were sequenced over time.

Overall study results and their limits: Computational filtering was required because FACS-sorted repertoires could contain abundant contaminating clonotypes from the bulk population. After the booster, most clones that had expanded after primary vaccination were detected again (about 97% of CD4 and roughly nine tenths of CD8), suggesting broad maintenance of memory. A small fraction of clonotypes showed up in both the CD4 and CD8 compartments, probably as a result of convergent recombination. The study included only a couple of donors, which limits how far the findings can be generalized. Compared with the primary T-cell response, the secondary T-cell response was weaker but faster, peaking on day 5 rather than day 15.

Unmatched junction bases come to 4, with V trimmed by 2 bases and J by 4 bases. From its cysteine to its phenylalanine, the CDR3 spans 16 amino acids. The kept DNA is CDR3 alone, 48 bases in frame from the first base. Per the germline V gene (reference sequence), MNHEY is the CDR1 and SMNVEV is the CDR2. TCR cDNA was synthesized by 5'RACE template switching, through which a universal primer site and unique molecular identifiers were introduced. Priming for cDNA synthesis came from both the TCR alpha and TCR beta constant segments. Library amplification involved two PCR steps, and the second step added sample barcodes and sequencing adapters. Sequencing of libraries was done on Illumina HiSeq 2500 (2x100 bp) or NovaSeq (2x150 bp). Turning to the authors' computational methods: MIGEC handled demultiplexing of reads and collapsing into UMI consensus sequences, while MiXCR performed V(D)J alignment. Vaccine-responding clonotypes were defined with edgeR using replicate PBMC samples, requiring FDR below 0.01 and a log2 fold change above 5 up to day 15. Each bulk clonotype received a CD4 or CD8 identity based on whether the sequenced CD4 or CD8 repertoire contained that clonotype at higher abundance. The public sequencing data were trimmed at Q25 with fastp and processed into clonotypes with MiXCR by TCRdb, which kept only in-frame beta chains. Each record represents a unique CDR3 protein, reported with the most common genes and DNA among its rows. TCRdb assigned the V and J calls; the authors' analysis was not used. Here the sample has just under 600,000 distinct CDR3 sequences; around an eighth occur a single time. The top ten hold 11% to 15% of the sample.

Read against the paper, the sample's treatment or condition label means: live attenuated yellow fever vaccine strain. Two biological replicates of bulk PBMCs were collected at each blood-draw timepoint. PBMCs were isolated from peripheral blood using a standard Ficoll-Paque protocol. RNA was extracted with TriZol from bulk PBMCs, CD4 and CD8 fractions, and dextramer-positive and dextramer-negative fractions. This specimen consisted of PBMCs, obtained on the day of the yellow fever booster vaccination. The receptor was derived from a man aged 25-45 years who received the YFV17D yellow fever vaccine. The sequence joins TRBV27 to TRBJ2-6, and 8 junction bases match TRBD1. The DNA sequence is TGTGCCAGCAGTTTACGGACAGGGTTCGGGGCCAACGTCCTGACTTTC. Translated, it gives CASSLRTGFGANVLTF.